Listed here are 21 T cell receptor beta chains from one sample, sequenced in a study of beta chain features in type 1 diabetes. cDNA synthesis used the whole RNA isolate, giving expressed TCRB sequences. Repertoires were generated with immunoSEQ multiplex PCR, while TCRdb's copy carries only in-frame clones and drops some. The data show about 230,000 clones, with over 7.5% seen just once and just under 0.035% held by the top ten. Sequencing was performed on naive CD4+ T cells from blood. These receptors originate from a young woman in good health.

This chain uses TRBV6-5 with TRBJ2-1, with 10 bases identical to TRBD2. The CDR3 is 16 amino acids. With 3 bases clipped from V and 8 bases from J, the junction kept 10 bases outside the gene matches. Germline CDR1 reads MNHEY; CDR2 reads SVGAGI. The CDR3 bases are TGTGCCAGCAGTTATTTAGCGGGGGGCCAAGGCCATGAGCAGTTCTTC. It translates to CASSYLAGGQGHEQFF.

Points on this clone: This specimen includes other DNA sequences encoding the same CDR3. The chain uses TRBV30 and TRBJ2-7; 8 nucleotides line up with TRBD1. Trimming removed 5 bases from V and 1 base from J; junction bases left unmatched: 4. Germline V gene sequence: CDR1 GTSNPN, CDR2 SVGIG (reference sequence). The CDR3 is 13 amino acids. CDR3 coding DNA: TGTGCCTGGGGGACAGGATCTTCCTACGAGCAGTACTTC. Encoded protein: CAWGTGSSYEQYF.

Only a few counts were recorded for this clone. This sequence joins TRBV6-5 and TRBJ1-6; tentative D call: TRBD1 (5 bases). Trimming left V 0 bases short and J 9 bases short, with 12 bases between. This CDR3 comprises 15 residues. Germline V gives CDR1 MNHEY, CDR2 SVGAGI. Here the CDR3 DNA reads TGTGCCAGCAGTTACTCTGGGGGAGGTGGTTCACCCCTCCACTTT. As protein: CASSYSGGGGSPLHF.

The chain is built from TRBV5-1 and TRBJ1-2, with a weak D call TRBD1 (6 bases). Trimming shortened V by 4 bases and J by 4 bases, and 11 bases separated the two germline ends. This CDR3 contains 13 residues. Germline loops: CDR1 SGHRS, CDR2 YFSETQ. The CDR3 bases are TGCGCCAGCAGCCCCGGGACACCCTATGGCTACACCTTC. This codes for CASSPGTPYGYTF.

This clone has at least ten counts. This chain connects TRBV30 to TRBJ2-3; 8 nucleotides align to TRBD2. With V trimmed by 6 bases and J by 1 base, 3 bases remained unmatched. The CDR3 consists of 13 residues. CDR1 and CDR2 from the germline V gene are GTSNPN and SVGIG (reference sequence). The CDR3 region has the DNA TGTGCCTGTTTAGCGGGACGCACAGATACGCAGTATTTT. Translation gives CACLAGRTDTQYF. The full variable domain, its missing parts supplied by reference TRBV30 and TRBJ2-3, is SQTIHQWPATLVQPVGSPLSLECTVEGTSNPNLYWYRQAAGRGLQLLFYSVGIGQISSEVPQNLSASRPQDRQFILSSKKLLLSDSGFYLCACLAGRTDTQYFGPGTRLTVL.

V usage is TRBV10-3 and J usage is TRBJ2-1, with 9 bases lining up with TRBD2. Germline V gives CDR1 ENHRY, CDR2 SYGVKD. After removal of 7 bases from V and 5 bases from J, the junction contained 9 bases not matched to a gene. This CDR3 spans 15 amino acids. The CDR3 region has the DNA TGTGCCATCACCTCCGGGACTAGCAGAGACAATGAGCAGTTCTTC. Its protein product is CAITSGTSRDNEQFF.

The rearrangement uses TRBV14 and TRBJ2-5; D not resolved. V lost 4 bases and J 0 bases, leaving 12 bases between the germline ends. Looked up from germline, CDR1 is SGHDN and CDR2 is FVKESK. CDR3 size: 15 residues. The CDR3 sequence: CASSPQRGNQETQYF. The CDR3 DNA sequence: TGTGCCAGCAGCCCGCAACGCGGTAACCAAGAGACCCAGTACTTC. Looking up the rest from reference TRBV14 and TRBJ2-5 gives the full variable domain: EAGVTQFPSHSVIEKGQTVTLRCDPISGHDNLYWYRRVMGKEIKFLLHFVKESKQDESGMPNNRFLAERTGGTYSTLKVQPAELEDSGVYFCASSPQRGNQETQYFGPGTRLLVL.

This clone turned up a few times. For the CDR3, the DNA is TGTGCCAGCAGGGAGGAACTAGCGGGAGTACATGAGCAGTACTTC. Translated, it gives CASREELAGVHEQYF. The chain joins TRBV5-4 to TRBJ2-7; 11 positions agree with TRBD2. Germline lookup yields CDR1 SGHNT and CDR2 YYREEE (reference sequence). This CDR3 has 15 residues. The J segment lost 7 bases and the V segment lost 5 bases, leaving 11 bases of the junction unmatched. The full variable domain, its missing parts supplied by reference TRBV5-4 and TRBJ2-7, is ETGVTQSPTHLIKTRGQQVTLRCSSQSGHNTVSWYQQALGQGPQFIFQYYREEENGRGNFPPRFSGLQFPNYSSELNVNALELDDSALYLCASREELAGVHEQYFGPGTRLTVT.

V usage is TRBV28 and J usage is TRBJ2-5; TRBD2 aligns across 13 bases. CDR3 size: 14 residues. CDR1 and CDR2 (germline): MDHEN, SYDVKM. V trimming: 6 bases; J trimming: 5 bases; junction bases outside the gene matches: 3. CDR3 in amino acids: CASRGLAGAETQYF. CDR3 DNA sequence: TGTGCCAGCAGAGGACTAGCGGGAGCGGAGACCCAGTACTTC.

This clone was seen a few times. The J gene is TRBJ1-5, the V gene TRBV7-2, with D maybe TRBD1 (5 bases). The CDR3 consists of 18 residues. The V end was cut by 3 bases, the J end by 3 bases, with 21 bases between. The germline gives CDR1 SGHTA, CDR2 FQGNSA. The CDR3 coding sequence is TGTGCCAGCAGCTTGGCACAGGTTCGAAGGGATGCCAATCAGCCCCAGCATTTT. Its translation is CASSLAQVRRDANQPQHF.

The chain links TRBV11-2 to TRBJ1-5; D call uncertain. Germline values: CDR1 SGHAT, CDR2 FQNNGV. The CDR3 sequence is 15 residues long. V was cut by 2 bases and J by 1 base, with 9 bases left in between. CDR3 coding DNA: TGTGCCAGCAGCTTATGGGCAGAGAGCAATCAGCCCCAGCATTTT. This translates into CASSLWAESNQPQHF.

This clone was seen a few times. The chain has TRBV9 and TRBJ1-1; D unresolved. There are 13 residues in the CDR3. V lost 2 bases to trimming and J lost 3 bases, with 8 bases between them. Per germline, CDR1 SGDLS and CDR2 YYNGEE. The CDR3 spells CASSVEGDTEAFF. The CDR3 DNA reads as TGTGCCAGCAGCGTTGAGGGAGACACTGAAGCTTTCTTT.

The chain joins TRBV19 to TRBJ2-3, with D maybe TRBD1 (5 bases). The germline V and J ends were trimmed by 3 bases and 0 bases, with 7 bases remaining between them. CDR1 LNHDA and CDR2 SQIVND come from the germline V gene (reference sequence). The CDR3 sequence is 14 residues long. CDR3 DNA sequence: TGTGCCAGTAGTATCAGGGAAAGCACAGATACGCAGTATTTT. Its protein product is CASSIRESTDTQYF.

The DNA of the CDR3 is TGCGCCAGCAGTCAAGATGTTATGGGTGCGGCTAATGAAAAACTGTTTTTT. It is translated as CASSQDVMGAANEKLFF. The rearrangement joins TRBV5-1 to TRBJ1-4, with D hard to call. CDR1 and CDR2 from the germline V gene are SGHRS and YFSETQ. This CDR3 region has 17 residues. V lost 5 bases and J lost 3, with 20 bases in between.

Here the CDR3 reads CASRSMGTRSSDEQFF. CDR3 coding DNA: TGTGCCAGTCGCTCGATGGGGACTCGCAGCTCGGATGAGCAGTTCTTC. The rearrangement joins TRBV19 to TRBJ2-1, with a possible D match to TRBD2 (6 bases). Germline CDR1 reads LNHDA; CDR2 reads SQIVND (reference sequence). V lost 8 bases and J lost 8, with 25 bases in between. The length of the CDR3 is 16 residues.

In regard to this clone: This same CDR3 is encoded by further DNA sequences in the sample. This chain connects TRBV5-1 to TRBJ2-3; D is uncertain. V shed 1 base and J shed 0 bases, with 3 bases lying between them. CDR3 length: 13 residues. The germline V gene encodes CDR1 SGHRS and CDR2 YFSETQ. DNA of the CDR3: TGCGCCAGCAGCTTGTCTAGCACAGATACGCAGTATTTT. Encoded protein: CASSLSSTDTQYF.

This sequence joins TRBV6-1 and TRBJ2-5; possible D gene TRBD2, 5 bases. The CDR3 is 13 residues long. CDR1 and CDR2 from the germline V gene are MNHNS and SASEGT. Trimming cost V 6 bases and J 5 bases, with 13 bases left between them. This chain's CDR3 is CASRHRGEETQYF. CDR3 DNA sequence: TGTGCCAGCAGACACCGGGGAGAGGAGACCCAGTACTTC.

This chain uses TRBV9 with TRBJ2-2, with TRBD1 matching over 7 bases. J gave up 6 bases and V 0 bases, and 8 bases lay outside the gene matches. Germline-derived CDR1 and CDR2 are SGDLS and YYNGEE. The CDR3 runs 16 residues. CDR3 bases: TGTGCCAGCAGCGTAGCGGTAACAGGGGATGCCGGGGAGCTGTTTTTT. Translated: CASSVAVTGDAGELFF.

This clone has just a few counts. The same CDR3 arises from other DNA sequences in this sample as well. The CDR3 DNA sequence: TGTGCCAGCAGCGTAACGGGAGCGTCCTACGAGCAGTACTTC. Its protein is CASSVTGASYEQYF. The chain employs TRBV9 and TRBJ2-7, with D perhaps TRBD2 (6 bases). Germline V CDR1 and CDR2: SGDLS, YYNGEE. This CDR3 region has 14 residues. With 1 base removed from V and 1 base from J, the gap between germline ends came to 9 bases.

V usage is TRBV30 and J usage is TRBJ2-7, with D tentatively TRBD1 (5 bases). The germline V gene has CDR1 GTSNPN and CDR2 SVGIG (reference sequence). This CDR3 has 13 residues. V shed 6 bases and J shed 0 bases, with 12 bases lying between them. The CDR3 DNA follows: TGTGCCTGCACCCATGGGGCCTCCTACGAGCAGTACTTC. Translation gives CACTHGASYEQYF.

The rearrangement uses TRBV30 and TRBJ1-3, with D unclear. There are 15 residues in the CDR3. Germline CDR1 is GTSNPN and CDR2 is SVGIG (reference sequence). V was cut by 0 bases and J by 7 bases, with 16 bases left in between. DNA of the CDR3: TGTGCCTGGAGTGTACGCCAGACTAGCGGGAACACCATATATTTT. It codes for CAWSVRQTSGNTIYF.